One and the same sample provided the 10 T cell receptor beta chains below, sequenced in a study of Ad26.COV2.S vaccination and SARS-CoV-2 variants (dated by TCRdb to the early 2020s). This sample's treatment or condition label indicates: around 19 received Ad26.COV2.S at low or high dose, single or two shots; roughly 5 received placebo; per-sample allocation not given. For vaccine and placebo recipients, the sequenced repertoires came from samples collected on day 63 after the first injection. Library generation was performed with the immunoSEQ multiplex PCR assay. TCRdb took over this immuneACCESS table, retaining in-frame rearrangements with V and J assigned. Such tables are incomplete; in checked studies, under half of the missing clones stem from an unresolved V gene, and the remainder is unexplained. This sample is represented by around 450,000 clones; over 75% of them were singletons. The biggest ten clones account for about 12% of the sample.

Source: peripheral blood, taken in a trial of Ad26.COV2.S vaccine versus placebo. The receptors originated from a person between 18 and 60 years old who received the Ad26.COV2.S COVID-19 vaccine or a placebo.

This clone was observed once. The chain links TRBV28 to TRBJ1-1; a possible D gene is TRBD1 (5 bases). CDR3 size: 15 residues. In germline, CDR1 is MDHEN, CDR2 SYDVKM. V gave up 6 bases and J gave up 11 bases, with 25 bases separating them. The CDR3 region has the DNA TGTGCCAGCAGCAAGACAGTGCCGATGGGTAGTACTGCTTTCTTT. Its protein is CASSKTVPMGSTAFF.

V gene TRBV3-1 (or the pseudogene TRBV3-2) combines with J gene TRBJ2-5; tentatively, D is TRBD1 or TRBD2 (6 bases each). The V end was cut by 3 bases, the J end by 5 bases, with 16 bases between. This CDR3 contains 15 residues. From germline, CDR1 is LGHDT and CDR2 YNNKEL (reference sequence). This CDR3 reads CASSHGSGAGETQYF. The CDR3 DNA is TGTGCCAGCAGCCACGGGTCGGGGGCCGGGGAGACCCAGTACTTC.

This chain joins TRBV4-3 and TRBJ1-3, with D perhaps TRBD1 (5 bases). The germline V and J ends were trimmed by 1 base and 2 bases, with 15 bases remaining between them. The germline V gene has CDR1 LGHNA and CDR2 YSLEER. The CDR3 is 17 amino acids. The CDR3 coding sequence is TGCGCCAGCAGCCAAGTCCTTCAGGGTTTGGCTGGAAACACCATATATTTT. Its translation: CASSQVLQGLAGNTIYF.

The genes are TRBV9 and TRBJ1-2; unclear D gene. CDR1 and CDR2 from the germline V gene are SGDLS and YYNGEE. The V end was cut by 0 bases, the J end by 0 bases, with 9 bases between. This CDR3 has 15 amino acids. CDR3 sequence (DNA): TGTGCCAGCAGCGTAGGTACTTTGACTAACTATGGCTACACCTTC. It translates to CASSVGTLTNYGYTF.

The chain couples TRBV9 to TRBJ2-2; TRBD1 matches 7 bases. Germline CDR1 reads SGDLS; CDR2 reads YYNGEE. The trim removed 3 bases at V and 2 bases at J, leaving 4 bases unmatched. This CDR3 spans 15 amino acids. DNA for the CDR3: TGTGCCAGCAGCGCCAGGGACAGTAACACCGGGGAGCTGTTTTTT. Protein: CASSARDSNTGELFF.

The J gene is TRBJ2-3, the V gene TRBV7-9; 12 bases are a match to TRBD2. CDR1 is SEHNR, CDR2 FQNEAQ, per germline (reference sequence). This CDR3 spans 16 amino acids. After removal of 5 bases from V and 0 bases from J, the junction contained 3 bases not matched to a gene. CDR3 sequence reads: CASSLGTSGSTDTQYF. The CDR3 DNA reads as TGTGCCAGCAGCCTAGGGACTAGCGGGAGCACAGATACGCAGTATTTT.

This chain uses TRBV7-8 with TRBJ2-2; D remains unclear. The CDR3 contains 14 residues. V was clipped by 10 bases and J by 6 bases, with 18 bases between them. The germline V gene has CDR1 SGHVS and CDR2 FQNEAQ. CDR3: CATAPGVGSGELFF. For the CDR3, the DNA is TGTGCCACTGCACCCGGAGTAGGCTCCGGGGAGCTGTTTTTT.

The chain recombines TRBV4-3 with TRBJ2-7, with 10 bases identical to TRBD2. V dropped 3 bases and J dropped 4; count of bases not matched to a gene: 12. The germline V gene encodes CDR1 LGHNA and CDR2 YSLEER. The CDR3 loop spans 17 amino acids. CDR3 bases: TGCGCCAGCAGCCAGGAAGTGCCCTCTAGCGGGAGTTACGAGCAGTACTTC. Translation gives CASSQEVPSSGSYEQYF.

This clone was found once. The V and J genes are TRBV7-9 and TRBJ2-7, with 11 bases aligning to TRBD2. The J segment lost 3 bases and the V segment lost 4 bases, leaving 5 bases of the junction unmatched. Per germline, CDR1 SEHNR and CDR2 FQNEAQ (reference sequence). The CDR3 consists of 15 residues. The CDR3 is CASSWGLAANYEQYF. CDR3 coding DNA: TGTGCCAGCAGCTGGGGACTAGCGGCCAACTACGAGCAGTACTTC.

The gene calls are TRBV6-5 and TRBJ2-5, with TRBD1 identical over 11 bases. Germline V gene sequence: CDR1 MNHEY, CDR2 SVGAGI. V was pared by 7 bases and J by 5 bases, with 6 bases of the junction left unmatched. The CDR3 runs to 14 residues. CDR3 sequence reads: CASKGTGGLETQYF. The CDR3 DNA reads TGTGCCAGCAAGGGGACAGGGGGATTGGAGACCCAGTACTTC.